This T cell receptor beta chain is from a study of OX40 agonist ivuxolimab in advanced cancers. Germline CDR1 and CDR2: MNHEY and SMNVEV (reference sequence). Trimming removed 3 bases from V and 4 bases from J, with 13 bases in between. CDR3 size: 15 residues. Here immunoSEQ multiplex PCR was the method, and the copy in TCRdb shows in-frame clones only, minus some. The sample consists of about 83,000 clones, roughly 84% of them appearing once. This clone has just a few counts. The material sequenced was CD4+ or CD8+ T cells sorted from blood, taken in a trial of the OX40 agonist ivuxolimab. This TCR was sampled from an adult with an advanced solid tumor such as melanoma, head and neck, liver or kidney cancer. The chain joins TRBV27 to TRBJ2-1; D is perhaps TRBD1 or TRBD2 (5 bases each). The DNA of the CDR3 is TGTGCCAGCAGTTTTAGTCCCGAGGGGTACAATGAGCAGTTCTTC. Amino acids: CASSFSPEGYNEQFF.